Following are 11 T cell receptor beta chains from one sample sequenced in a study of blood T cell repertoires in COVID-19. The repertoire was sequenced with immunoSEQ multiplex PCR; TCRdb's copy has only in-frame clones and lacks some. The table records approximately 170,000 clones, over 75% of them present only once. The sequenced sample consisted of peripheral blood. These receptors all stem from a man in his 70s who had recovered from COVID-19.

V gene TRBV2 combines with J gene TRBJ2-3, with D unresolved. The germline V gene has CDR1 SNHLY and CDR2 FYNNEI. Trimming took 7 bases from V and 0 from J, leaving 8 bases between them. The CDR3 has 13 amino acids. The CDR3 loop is CASTGGSTDTQYF. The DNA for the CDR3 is TGTGCCAGCACAGGTGGGAGCACAGATACGCAGTATTTT.

The DNA of the CDR3 is TGTGCCAGCGGACAGGGGGCACTCTGGGAGACCCAGTACTTC. This translates into CASGQGALWETQYF. The chain links TRBV15 to TRBJ2-5, with 11 bases fitting TRBD1. Germline V gene data show CDR1 as LNHNV and CDR2 as YYDKDF (reference sequence). The CDR3 length is 14 residues. J gave up 5 bases and V 10 bases, and 9 bases lay outside the gene matches. The full variable domain, with the rest looked up from reference TRBV15 and TRBJ2-5, is DAMVIQNPRYQVTQFGKPVTLSCSQTLNHNVMYWYQQKSSQAPKLLFHYYDKDFNNEADTPDNFQSRRPNTSFCFLDIRSPGLGDTAMYLCASGQGALWETQYFGPGTRLLVL.

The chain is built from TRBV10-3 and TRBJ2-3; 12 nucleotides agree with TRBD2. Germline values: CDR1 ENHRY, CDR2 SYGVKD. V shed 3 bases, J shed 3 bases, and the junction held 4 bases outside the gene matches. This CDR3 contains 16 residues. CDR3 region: CAISDSSGRGTDTQYF. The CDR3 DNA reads TGTGCCATCAGTGATTCTAGCGGGAGGGGAACAGATACGCAGTATTTT.

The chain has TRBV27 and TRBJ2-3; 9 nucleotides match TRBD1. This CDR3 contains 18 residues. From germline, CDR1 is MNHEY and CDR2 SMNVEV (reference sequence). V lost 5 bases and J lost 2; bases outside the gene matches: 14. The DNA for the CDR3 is TGTGCCAGCAGTCCCGGGACAGGGCGGGTAGCGGCCACAGATACGCAGTATTTT. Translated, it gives CASSPGTGRVAATDTQYF.

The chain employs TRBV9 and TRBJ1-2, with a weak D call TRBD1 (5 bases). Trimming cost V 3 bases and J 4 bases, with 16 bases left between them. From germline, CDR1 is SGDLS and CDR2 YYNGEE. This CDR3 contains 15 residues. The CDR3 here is CASSAGLGNLYGYTF. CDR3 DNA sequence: TGTGCCAGCAGCGCGGGACTCGGAAACCTCTATGGCTACACCTTC.

In nucleotides, the CDR3 is TGTGCCAGCACTAGACAGGTGAACACTGAAGCTTTCTTT. It is translated as CASTRQVNTEAFF. The J gene is TRBJ1-1, the V gene TRBV28, with D maybe TRBD1 (6 bases). CDR1 MDHEN and CDR2 SYDVKM come from the germline V gene. The CDR3 sequence is 13 residues long. The V end lost 7 bases, the J end lost 0 bases, and 9 bases lay between the germline ends.

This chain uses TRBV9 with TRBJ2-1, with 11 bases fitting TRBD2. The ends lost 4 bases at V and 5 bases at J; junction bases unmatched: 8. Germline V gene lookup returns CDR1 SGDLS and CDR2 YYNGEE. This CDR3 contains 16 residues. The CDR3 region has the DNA TGTGCCAGCAGCTATACCGGGACTAGCGGAAACAATGAGCAGTTCTTC. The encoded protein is CASSYTGTSGNNEQFF.

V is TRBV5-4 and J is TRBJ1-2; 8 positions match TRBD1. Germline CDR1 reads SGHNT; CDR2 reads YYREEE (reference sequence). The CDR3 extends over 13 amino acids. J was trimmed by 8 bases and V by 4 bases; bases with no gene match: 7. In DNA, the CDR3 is TGTGCCAGCAGCCTCACAGGGGGAGGCGGCTACACCTTC. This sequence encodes CASSLTGGGGYTF.

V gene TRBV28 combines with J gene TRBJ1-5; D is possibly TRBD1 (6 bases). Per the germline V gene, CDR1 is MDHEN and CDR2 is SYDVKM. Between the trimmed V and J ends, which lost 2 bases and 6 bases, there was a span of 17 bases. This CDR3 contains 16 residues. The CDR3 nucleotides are TGTGCCAGCAGTTTAACTGGGGCCAGGGGTACTCAGCCCCAGCATTTT. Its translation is CASSLTGARGTQPQHF.

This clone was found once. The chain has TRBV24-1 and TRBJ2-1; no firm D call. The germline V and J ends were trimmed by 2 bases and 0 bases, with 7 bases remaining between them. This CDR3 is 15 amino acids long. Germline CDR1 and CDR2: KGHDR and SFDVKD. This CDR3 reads CATSDSGPSYNEQFF. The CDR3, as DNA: TGTGCCACCAGTGATTCGGGTCCCTCCTACAATGAGCAGTTCTTC.

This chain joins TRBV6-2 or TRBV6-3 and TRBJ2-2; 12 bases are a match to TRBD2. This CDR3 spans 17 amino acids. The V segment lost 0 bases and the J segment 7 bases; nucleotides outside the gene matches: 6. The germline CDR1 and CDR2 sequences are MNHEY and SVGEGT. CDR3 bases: TGTGCCAGCAGTTACTCTCCGACTAGCGGGAGTAGCGGGGAGCTGTTTTTT. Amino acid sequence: CASSYSPTSGSSGELFF.